The 21 T cell receptor beta chains in this list originate from one sample, sequenced in a study of T cells in Graves' hyperthyroidism and ophthalmopathy. TCR beta CDR3 region amplification was performed from RNA transcripts. First-round RT-PCR targeting the TCR CDR3 was performed with the HTBI primer set. TCRdb recomputed calls from the multiplex PCR reads with MiXCR, one row per CDR3 protein. The sample has approximately 510,000 distinct CDR3 sequences, about a fifth seen once. The sample was blood. These receptors came from a young man with Graves' hyperthyroidism.

This clonotype was observed many times. The J gene is TRBJ1-5, the V gene TRBV6-5; D is undetermined. The CDR3 is 14 residues long. Trimming cost V 5 bases and J 2 bases, with 10 bases left between them. The V gene's germline CDR1 is MNHEY and CDR2 SVGAGI. The DNA of the CDR3 is TGTGCCAGCAGTCCCGCTTGGGGCAATCAGCCCCAGCATTTT. This encodes CASSPAWGNQPQHF.

This clonotype was recorded at least ten times. J is TRBJ1-1 and V is TRBV12-3 or TRBV12-4; D possibly corresponds to TRBD1 (6 bases). The CDR3 loop spans 15 amino acids. V lost 6 bases and J lost 7, with 21 bases in between. The CDR3 loop is CASRPRRTDPFEAFF. CDR3 nucleotides: TGTGCCAGCAGGCCCAGGAGGACAGACCCATTTGAAGCTTTCTTT.

This clonotype has at least ten counts. Relative to the germline gene, one junction end is altered; a read error may explain this. The rearrangement links TRBV2 to TRBJ2-7; possible D gene TRBD1, 5 bases. This CDR3 comprises 15 residues. Per the germline V gene, CDR1 is SNHLY and CDR2 is FYNNEI. The CDR3, as DNA: TGTACCAGCAGTCAAGGGTTTAGGGGCTCCTACGAGCAGTACTTC. This encodes CTSSQGFRGSYEQYF. Using reference TRBV2 and TRBJ2-7 for the parts outside the CDR3, the full variable domain is EPEVTQTPSHQVTQMGQEVILRCVPISNHLYFYWYRQILGQKVEFLVSFYNNEISEKSEIFDDQFSVERPDGSNFTLKIRSTKLEDSAMYFCTSSQGFRGSYEQYFGPGTRLTVT.

This clonotype was seen repeatedly, ten times or more. The CDR3 is CASRVAGGSTYEQYF. CDR3 coding DNA: TGTGCCAGCAGGGTAGCGGGGGGCTCGACCTACGAGCAGTACTTC. This chain uses TRBV27 with TRBJ2-7, with 10 bases identical to TRBD2. Germline values: CDR1 MNHEY, CDR2 SMNVEV (reference sequence). This CDR3 is built from 15 residues. The V and J ends lost 6 bases and 2 bases, in that order; junction bases with no gene match: 7.

This clonotype was seen many times. The chain has TRBV10-3 and TRBJ1-6; no firm D call. Germline lookup yields CDR1 ENHRY and CDR2 SYGVKD. V was clipped by 4 bases and J by 9 bases, with 16 bases between them. The CDR3 totals 15 residues. The CDR3 region is CAISGNERVGSPLHF. The CDR3 DNA sequence: TGTGCCATCAGTGGAAATGAAAGGGTTGGTTCACCCCTCCACTTT.

This chain links TRBV27 with TRBJ2-2, with a possible D match to TRBD2 (6 bases). Trimming shortened V by 7 bases and J by 5 bases, and 11 bases separated the two germline ends. The CDR3 contains 13 residues. The germline V gene has CDR1 MNHEY and CDR2 SMNVEV (reference sequence). The CDR3 nucleotides read TGTGCCAGCAAGGAGGGGAGTACCGGGGAGCTGTTTTTT. Translated, it gives CASKEGSTGELFF.

Ten or more counts support this clonotype. The chain employs TRBV7-9 and TRBJ1-5, with a weak D call TRBD1 (5 bases). The CDR3 is made up of 13 amino acids. Germline CDR1 is SEHNR and CDR2 is FQNEAQ (reference sequence). V lost 1 base and J lost 6, with 7 bases in between. In DNA form, the CDR3 reads TGTGCCAGCAGCTTAGTTACAGGTCAGCCCCAGCATTTT. As protein: CASSLVTGQPQHF.

The gene calls are TRBV20-1 and TRBJ2-7; D possibly corresponds to TRBD2 (6 bases). From germline, CDR1 is DFQATT and CDR2 SNEGSKA (reference sequence). The V and J ends lost 1 base and 9 bases respectively, with 16 bases between them. The CDR3 has 13 amino acids. CDR3 nucleotides: TGCAGTGCTAGAGGTCAGGAGGGAAACGGGCAGTACTTC. Protein product: CSARGQEGNGQYF.

The chain joins TRBV6-2 or TRBV6-3 to TRBJ2-7; 9 positions agree with TRBD1. The ends lost 5 bases at V and 6 bases at J; junction bases unmatched: 5. Germline assignment: CDR1 MNHEY and CDR2 SVGEGT. This CDR3 contains 13 residues. CDR3 region: CASSQTGGLEQYF. The CDR3 bases are TGTGCCAGCAGTCAGACAGGGGGTCTCGAGCAGTACTTC.

This chain connects TRBV20-1 to TRBJ2-7; 8 positions match TRBD2. Germline trimming cut 6 bases from V and 3 bases from J; bases unmatched to any gene: 10. The germline gives CDR1 DFQATT, CDR2 SNEGSKA (reference sequence). CDR3 length: 14 amino acids. CDR3 coding DNA: TGCAGTGCCCTCCACGGGACTAGAAGCTACGAGCAGTACTTC. It codes for CSALHGTRSYEQYF.

This clonotype appeared many times. This chain joins TRBV6-5 and TRBJ2-5; no clear D gene. Per the germline V gene, CDR1 is MNHEY and CDR2 is SVGAGI. V lost 2 bases, J lost 2 bases, and 12 bases lay in between. The CDR3 is 15 amino acids. This CDR3 is CASSYPGKHQETQYF. The CDR3 DNA follows: TGTGCCAGCAGTTACCCGGGTAAACATCAAGAGACCCAGTACTTC.

This clonotype showed up many times. V is TRBV5-1 and J is TRBJ2-7; TRBD1 is a possible D gene (6 bases). The CDR3 runs to 14 residues. The germline gives CDR1 SGHRS, CDR2 YFSETQ. V was clipped by 3 bases and J by 5 bases, with 15 bases between them. In DNA form, the CDR3 reads TGCGCCAGCAGCTACACAGGGCTTGGCAACGAGCAGTACTTC. Translated, it gives CASSYTGLGNEQYF.

This clonotype has only a few counts. The chain carries TRBV11-2 and TRBJ1-3; the D is unclear. Deletions cut 2 bases from V and 6 bases from J, with 20 bases between. The CDR3 extends over 17 amino acids. In germline, CDR1 is SGHAT, CDR2 FQNNGV. CDR3 DNA: TGTGCCAGCAGCTTAATGGTTTGGGTGGCTAATGCAAACACCATATATTTT. Translating gives CASSLMVWVANANTIYF.

With regard to this clonotype: The junction differs from germline at one of its ends, possibly a read error. V gene TRBV2 combines with J gene TRBJ2-7, with TRBD1 matching 12 bases. This CDR3 comprises 16 residues. The V gene's germline CDR1 is SNHLY and CDR2 FYNNEI. The DNA for the CDR3 is TGCGCCAGCAAACGCGGCGGGACAGGGGGCGCCTACGAGCAGTACTTC. Its protein product is CASKRGGTGGAYEQYF.

This clonotype was recorded many times. The chain employs TRBV29-1 and TRBJ1-1, with D perhaps matching TRBD1 (6 bases). Trimming left V 4 bases short and J 0 bases short, with 9 bases between. CDR1 and CDR2 from the germline V gene are SQVTM and ANQGSEA. The CDR3 runs 13 residues. CDR3 sequence (DNA): TGCAGCGTTGGGAGGGGGATGAACACTGAAGCTTTCTTT. This codes for CSVGRGMNTEAFF.

This clonotype turned up a few times. The chain recombines TRBV7-9 with TRBJ1-1, with D perhaps TRBD1 (5 bases). The V and J ends lost 1 base and 11 bases respectively, with 17 bases between them. The CDR3 consists of 14 residues. Germline CDR1 SEHNR, CDR2 FQNEAQ (reference sequence). CDR3 region: CASSLESGAGGAFF. The CDR3 DNA is TGTGCCAGCAGCTTAGAAAGTGGGGCGGGTGGGGCTTTCTTT.

This clonotype has ten or more counts. The chain recombines TRBV5-1 with TRBJ1-1; D is ambiguous. The ends were cut back, 4 bases at V and 1 base at J, with 17 bases in the middle. The CDR3 has 16 amino acids. The germline CDR1 and CDR2 sequences are SGHRS and YFSETQ. The CDR3 here is CASSVRTPGKNTEAFF. The CDR3 DNA reads as TGCGCCAGCAGCGTTCGTACTCCGGGAAAGAACACTGAAGCTTTCTTT. The full variable domain, with the rest looked up from reference TRBV5-1 and TRBJ1-1, is KAGVTQTPRYLIKTRGQQVTLSCSPISGHRSVSWYQQTPGQGLQFLFEYFSETQRNKGNFPGRFSGRQFSNSRSEMNVSTLELGDSALYLCASSVRTPGKNTEAFFGQGTRLTVV.

This clonotype was seen only a few times. The chain combines TRBV3-1 with TRBJ2-7; 7 bases line up with TRBD2. V was pared by 4 bases and J by 2 bases, with 5 bases of the junction left unmatched. This CDR3 has 14 residues. Germline lookup yields CDR1 LGHDT and CDR2 YNNKEL (reference sequence). The CDR3 DNA follows: TGTGCCAGCAGCCCCCTAAGCGGGACCTACGAGCAGTACTTC. This sequence encodes CASSPLSGTYEQYF.

This chain links TRBV20-1 with TRBJ2-7, with 9 positions matching TRBD1. CDR3 length: 15 residues. Germline V gene lookup returns CDR1 DFQATT and CDR2 SNEGSKA (reference sequence). Trimming took 6 bases from V and 4 from J; bases not matched to a gene: 13. The CDR3 region has the DNA TGCAGTGCCTCAGCCGGGACAGGGCTCGAATACGAGCAGTACTTC. This translates into CSASAGTGLEYEQYF.

The V and J genes are TRBV30 and TRBJ2-2, with 8 nucleotides matching TRBD1. Germline V gene sequence: CDR1 GTSNPN, CDR2 SVGIG (reference sequence). V lost 4 bases, J lost 5 bases, and 9 bases stayed unmatched. This CDR3 spans 15 amino acids. CDR3 coding DNA: TGTGCCTGGAATATTCAGGGGGCAAAGACCGGGGAGCTGTTTTTT. This encodes CAWNIQGAKTGELFF.

This clonotype was picked up many times. This chain uses TRBV12-3 or TRBV12-4 with TRBJ1-1; D gene ambiguous. The CDR3 has 12 residues. Trimming removed 3 bases from V and 7 bases from J, with 9 bases in between. CDR3 sequence (DNA): TGTGCCAGCAGTTTGTATCTAGATGAAGCTTTCTTT. Translated: CASSLYLDEAFF.